These 27 T cell receptor beta chains share one sample of origin, sequenced in a study of CD8 T cells in ankylosing spondylitis (TCRdb year 2017). Overall study outcomes, separate from this receptor: A TCR beta motif made up of roughly eight highly homologous amino acid variants appeared to be characteristic of blood from ankylosing spondylitis patients.

The antigens these receptors bind are not known. Library generation was performed with 5' RACE. The sequencer listed for this sample is Illumina HiSeq 2500. The public reads were reanalyzed by TCRdb: fastp trimming at Q25, MiXCR alignment, in-frame beta chains only. CDR3 protein sequences are deduplicated, and each keeps its most common genes and DNA. Within this sample are 350,000 to 450,000 distinct CDR3 sequences, with approximately 26% of them counted one time only. The ten largest clones take up approximately 1% of the sample. Sequenced: blood, either unsorted or a sorted T cell fraction (not recorded which). The receptors stem from a male donor with ankylosing spondylitis.

The chain employs TRBV4-2 and TRBJ2-3, with TRBD2 matching 12 bases. Looked up from germline, CDR1 is LGHNA and CDR2 is YNFKEQ. The length of the CDR3 is 16 residues. Trimming removed 3 bases from V and 5 bases from J; junction bases left unmatched: 6. The CDR3: CASSQPSGRAGDTQYF. As DNA, the CDR3 is TGTGCCAGCAGCCAGCCTAGCGGGAGGGCAGGAGATACGCAGTATTTT.

This clonotype has just a few counts. V usage is TRBV19 and J usage is TRBJ2-7; possibly TRBD2 for D (5 bases). The CDR3 runs 11 residues. Trimming pared 9 bases from V and 10 bases from J, leaving 16 bases between. CDR1 is LNHDA, CDR2 SQIVND, per germline (reference sequence). This CDR3 is CASLGMGSQYF. The DNA of the CDR3 is TGTGCCAGCCTAGGGATGGGGAGCCAGTACTTC.

This clonotype was picked up a small number of times. The rearrangement joins TRBV3-1 to TRBJ1-3; no clear D gene. Germline-derived CDR1 and CDR2 are LGHDT and YNNKEL (reference sequence). The V gene lost 3 bases and the J gene lost 1 base, with 13 bases spanning the gap. The CDR3 consists of 16 residues. The DNA of the CDR3 is TGTGCCAGCAGCCAGGCCCCCGGGCCGTCTGGAAACACCATATATTTT. Encoded protein: CASSQAPGPSGNTIYF.

This clonotype showed up just a few times. V is TRBV20-1 and J is TRBJ1-5; maybe TRBD1 (5 bases). V was shortened by 0 bases and J by 4 bases, with 13 bases between the two germline ends. The CDR3 sequence is 15 residues long. In germline, CDR1 is DFQATT, CDR2 SNEGSKA (reference sequence). The CDR3 sequence is CSARDQGVWNQPQHF. The CDR3 DNA sequence: TGCAGTGCTAGAGATCAGGGAGTCTGGAATCAGCCCCAGCATTTT.

The CDR3 DNA follows: TGTGCCAGCAGTCGACGACAGGGGGTGGATGAGCAGTTCTTC. Translation gives CASSRRQGVDEQFF. The V call is TRBV28, the J call TRBJ2-1; 9 bases fit TRBD1. The V and J ends lost 5 bases and 8 bases, in that order; junction bases with no gene match: 7. The CDR3 is 14 residues long. Germline V gene sequence: CDR1 MDHEN, CDR2 SYDVKM.

This clonotype was counted only a few times. The rearrangement links TRBV12-5 to TRBJ2-1, with TRBD2 matching 12 bases. The germline gives CDR1 LGHNT, CDR2 FRNRAP. V was pared by 7 bases and J by 5 bases, with 9 bases of the junction left unmatched. This CDR3 has 16 amino acids. CDR3 coding DNA: TGTGCTAGTGCCCTACTCAGACTAGCGGGGGACAATGAGCAGTTCTTC. It encodes CASALLRLAGDNEQFF.

This chain uses TRBV11-3 with TRBJ1-1; D remains unclear. There are 14 residues in the CDR3. V was clipped by 5 bases and J by 5 bases, with 15 bases between them. Germline V gene data show CDR1 as SGHNT and CDR2 as YENEEA. DNA for the CDR3: TGTGCCAGCAGCCGAAAATCACTGGGAACTGAAGCTTTCTTT. Its protein is CASSRKSLGTEAFF.

This clonotype turned up a few times. The chain employs TRBV5-5 and TRBJ2-3; D remains ambiguous. V shed 1 base and J shed 2 bases, with 11 bases lying between them. Germline CDR1 SGHKS, CDR2 YYEKEE (reference sequence). The CDR3 runs to 15 residues. As DNA, the CDR3 is TGTGCCAGCAGCTTGATACCACGGCTCACAGATACGCAGTATTTT. It is translated as CASSLIPRLTDTQYF.

The chain carries TRBV20-1 and TRBJ2-1; 15 positions agree with TRBD2. The trim removed 3 bases at V and 12 bases at J, leaving 9 bases unmatched. This CDR3 contains 15 residues. CDR1 is DFQATT, CDR2 SNEGSKA, per germline (reference sequence). CDR3 in DNA: TGCAGTGCTAGCCCCGCGGGACTAGCGGGAGGAGGGCAGTTCTTC. Translation gives CSASPAGLAGGGQFF.

The gene calls are TRBV20-1 and TRBJ2-2; the D is unclear. This CDR3 has 13 residues. With 3 bases removed from V and 2 bases from J, the gap between germline ends came to 7 bases. Germline V lookup: CDR1 DFQATT, CDR2 SNEGSKA (reference sequence). CDR3 nucleotides: TGCAGTGCTAGTATTACAAACACCGGGGAGCTGTTTTTT. It encodes CSASITNTGELFF.

This clonotype was observed a few times. CDR3 in DNA: TGCGCCAGCAGCTTGGTGACGGCCCTCAGTACCCCTCGGGAAGCTTTCTTT. Its protein is CASSLVTALSTPREAFF. This rearrangement joins TRBV5-1 to TRBJ1-1; D remains unclear. Germline CDR1 is SGHRS and CDR2 is YFSETQ. The CDR3 loop spans 17 amino acids. Trimming removed 0 bases at V and 8 bases at J, with 23 bases between.

This clonotype was picked up a small number of times. V usage is TRBV7-2 and J usage is TRBJ1-6, with D maybe TRBD1 (5 bases). This CDR3 region has 14 residues. V lost 0 bases, J lost 7 bases, and 7 bases lay in between. CDR1 is SGHTA and CDR2 is FQGNSA in the germline V gene. The CDR3 coding sequence is TGTGCCAGCAGCTTAGCCAGGGCGAATTCACCCCTCCACTTT. This translates into CASSLARANSPLHF. The complete variable domain, with remaining parts taken from reference TRBV7-2 and TRBJ1-6, reads GAGVSQSPSNKVTEKGKDVELRCDPISGHTALYWYRQSLGQGLEFLIYFQGNSAPDKSGLPSDRFSAERTGGSVSTLTIQRTQQEDSAVYLCASSLARANSPLHFGNGTRLTVT.

This clonotype has at least ten counts. The V and J genes are TRBV20-1 and TRBJ2-7; D call uncertain. CDR1 and CDR2 from the germline V gene are DFQATT and SNEGSKA (reference sequence). The CDR3 is made up of 13 amino acids. Trimming took off 1 base at V and 0 bases at J, with 7 bases between the two ends. The CDR3 sequence: CSARGPSSYEQYV. CDR3 DNA: TGCAGTGCTAGAGGGCCTAGCTCCTACGAGCAGTACGTC.

The chain employs TRBV10-1 and TRBJ2-3, with TRBD2 identical over 9 bases. Trimming removed 3 bases from V and 9 bases from J; junction bases left unmatched: 7. The germline V gene encodes CDR1 WNHNN and CDR2 SYGVQD (reference sequence). The CDR3 loop spans 14 amino acids. CDR3 region: CASSDGTSPSTQYF. For the CDR3, the DNA is TGCGCCAGCAGTGACGGGACTAGCCCCTCAACGCAGTATTTT.

This clonotype has just a few counts. The chain has TRBV12-3 or TRBV12-4 and TRBJ1-6; TRBD1 might be the D (5 bases). The CDR3 loop spans 12 amino acids. V was clipped by 3 bases and J by 12 bases, with 9 bases between them. CDR3 nucleotides: TGTGCCAGCAGTTTTTGGGACCAACCCCTCCACTTT. Protein product: CASSFWDQPLHF.

This clonotype turned up a few times. Here the CDR3 reads CASSPGSGGYNEQFF. The CDR3 DNA follows: TGTGCCAGCAGCCCCGGCAGCGGGGGTTACAATGAGCAGTTCTTC. V gene TRBV11-3 combines with J gene TRBJ2-1, with 8 nucleotides matching TRBD2. The CDR3 is 15 amino acids. Germline-derived CDR1 and CDR2 are SGHNT and YENEEA. Trimming at V came to 5 bases and at J to 4 bases, leaving 7 bases not matched to a gene.

The chain uses TRBV28 and TRBJ2-6; D gene ambiguous. CDR3 size: 15 residues. The V end was cut by 3 bases, the J end by 0 bases, with 6 bases between. CDR1 and CDR2 (germline): MDHEN, SYDVKM. CDR3 sequence (DNA): TGTGCCAGCAGTTTTGAGCACTCTGGGGCCAACGTCCTGACTTTC. Protein sequence: CASSFEHSGANVLTF.

This clonotype has at least ten counts. The chain joins TRBV5-1 to TRBJ1-2; D is unresolved. Trimming cost V 4 bases and J 4 bases, with 14 bases left between them. The germline gives CDR1 SGHRS, CDR2 YFSETQ. This CDR3 has 14 residues. The CDR3 DNA reads TGCGCCAGCAGCCCCACCGGGGAAGGCTATGGCTACACCTTC. It is translated as CASSPTGEGYGYTF.

The chain combines TRBV6-2 or TRBV6-3 with TRBJ2-1; D call uncertain. The CDR3 runs to 12 residues. V dropped 7 bases and J dropped 5 bases, with 9 bases sitting between them. CDR1 and CDR2 from the germline V gene are MNHEY and SVGEGT. CDR3 sequence (DNA): TGTGCCAGCATGAAACGGAACAATGAGCAGTTCTTC. It codes for CASMKRNNEQFF.

The gene calls are TRBV12-3 or TRBV12-4 and TRBJ1-3; a weak D match, TRBD1 (5 bases). V lost 8 bases to trimming and J lost 3 bases, with 14 bases between them. This CDR3 is 14 amino acids long. The CDR3: CASSRGTIGNTIYF. CDR3 nucleotide sequence: TGTGCCAGCTCTAGGGGTACTATTGGAAACACCATATATTTT.

The chain combines TRBV5-1 with TRBJ2-1; D is unresolved. V lost 0 bases to trimming and J lost 4 bases, with 8 bases between them. The CDR3 covers 14 residues. In germline, CDR1 is SGHRS, CDR2 YFSETQ. CDR3 in DNA: TGCGCCAGCAGCTTGGAGGGTCAATACAATGAGCAGTTCTTC. This codes for CASSLEGQYNEQFF.

The V gene is TRBV7-6, the J gene TRBJ2-1; 9 bases are shared with TRBD2. The CDR3 contains 18 residues. Trimming removed 0 bases from V and 5 bases from J; junction bases left unmatched: 11. The germline V gene encodes CDR1 SGHVS and CDR2 FNYEAQ. The CDR3 nucleotides are TGTGCCAGCAGCTTAGCGAGGATAGCGGGAGAAATTGACAATGAGCAGTTCTTC. Translating gives CASSLARIAGEIDNEQFF.

The J gene is TRBJ2-1, the V gene TRBV2; D is uncertain. Germline CDR1 and CDR2: SNHLY and FYNNEI. The CDR3 is 14 residues long. Trimming took 2 bases from V and 6 from J, leaving 11 bases between them. CDR3 sequence: CASSEFGQPNEQFF. DNA of the CDR3: TGTGCCAGCAGTGAATTTGGTCAGCCCAATGAGCAGTTCTTC.

A remark on this clonotype: One junction end does not reproduce the germline sequence, and a read error may be involved. The V call is TRBV24-1, the J call TRBJ1-2, with 12 bases matching TRBD1. The CDR3 length is 16 residues. Germline values: CDR1 KGHDR, CDR2 SFDVKD. CDR3 in DNA: TGTGCCACCAGTGACCCTGGGACAGGGGGCAACTATGGCTTCACCTTC. It encodes CATSDPGTGGNYGFTF.

This chain connects TRBV7-8 to TRBJ1-2; D not resolved. The CDR3 sequence is 13 residues long. V shed 2 bases and J shed 8 bases, with 12 bases lying between them. Looked up from germline, CDR1 is SGHVS and CDR2 is FQNEAQ. The CDR3 DNA is TGTGCCAGCAGCTTATTGGGCGGCGGGGGCTACACCTTC. Translated: CASSLLGGGGYTF.

This chain connects TRBV11-2 to TRBJ2-3, with 12 bases fitting TRBD2. V was clipped by 5 bases and J by 0 bases; unmatched bases: 9. CDR3 length: 18 amino acids. Germline V gene data show CDR1 as SGHAT and CDR2 as FQNNGV. For the CDR3, the DNA is TGTGCCAGCAGCCGAGGACTAGCGGGGACCCCTAGCACAGATACGCAGTATTTT. It translates to CASSRGLAGTPSTDTQYF. The full variable domain, rest sourced from reference TRBV11-2 and TRBJ2-3, is EAGVAQSPRYKIIEKRQSVAFWCNPISGHATLYWYQQILGQGPKLLIQFQNNGVVDDSQLPKDRFSAERLKGVDSTLKIQPAKLEDSAVYLCASSRGLAGTPSTDTQYFGPGTRLTVL.

The gene calls are TRBV24-1 and TRBJ2-3; D is possibly TRBD2 (5 bases). Trimming took 4 bases from V and 8 from J, leaving 21 bases between them. The CDR3 has 16 residues. CDR1 KGHDR and CDR2 SFDVKD come from the germline V gene. CDR3 bases: TGTGCCACCAGTGACCGGAGGCTAGCCCAGTTGGGTACGCAGTATTTT. This translates into CATSDRRLAQLGTQYF.